One and the same sample provided the 24 T cell receptor beta chains below, sequenced in a study of T cells in Graves' hyperthyroidism and ophthalmopathy. TCR beta CDR3 sequences were amplified from RNA transcripts. RT-PCR in the first round (using the HTBI primer set) targeted the TCR CDR3. TCRdb passed the multiplex PCR reads through MiXCR, listing each CDR3 protein once. The sample records about 640,000 distinct CDR3 sequences, roughly 15% being singletons. Sequencing input: blood. These receptors came from a woman aged 45 to 65 with Graves' ophthalmopathy.

This clonotype was counted at least ten times. J is TRBJ1-1 and V is TRBV12-3 or TRBV12-4; no clear D gene. This CDR3 is built from 13 residues. The germline V and J ends were trimmed by 5 bases and 3 bases, with 10 bases remaining between them. As DNA, the CDR3 is TGTGCCAGCAGTACCCAAGGGTACACTGAAGCTTTCTTT. It translates to CASSTQGYTEAFF.

CDR3 loop: CASSSAGGQGSEQFF. For the CDR3, the DNA is TGTGCCAGCAGCTCAGCCGGGGGACAGGGAAGTGAGCAGTTCTTC. The V gene is TRBV7-3, the J gene TRBJ2-1; 9 bases map to TRBD1. The ends lost 4 bases at V and 9 bases at J; junction bases unmatched: 10. The CDR3 is made up of 15 amino acids. Germline V gene data show CDR1 as SGHTA and CDR2 as FQGTGA.

This clonotype has more than one count but fewer than ten. An end of the junction does not agree with germline; a read error may underlie this. V and J are TRBV11-3 and TRBJ2-3; 8 bases line up with TRBD1. The CDR3 sequence is 16 residues long. CDR1 is SGHNT and CDR2 is YENEEA in the germline V gene. This CDR3 is CARSLVPGGLTDTQYF. CDR3 bases: TGTGCCCGCAGCTTGGTACCAGGGGGCTTGACAGATACGCAGTATTTT.

This clonotype has just a few counts. This rearrangement joins TRBV15 to TRBJ2-5; TRBD2 aligns across 7 bases. This CDR3 spans 13 amino acids. The J segment lost 4 bases and the V segment lost 4 bases, leaving 3 bases of the junction unmatched. Germline V gives CDR1 LNHNV, CDR2 YYDKDF (reference sequence). The CDR3 nucleotides are TGTGCCACCAGCACCATAGCGGGAGAGACCCAGTACTTC. Its protein product is CATSTIAGETQYF.

This clonotype has at least ten counts. The chain joins TRBV11-2 to TRBJ1-4; D possibly corresponds to TRBD1 (5 bases). Trimming took 3 bases from V and 2 from J, leaving 10 bases between them. This CDR3 region has 15 residues. Germline V gives CDR1 SGHAT, CDR2 FQNNGV. CDR3 bases: TGTGCCAGCAGCTTGCGGGAGGGGACTAATGAAAAACTGTTTTTT. Protein product: CASSLREGTNEKLFF.

This clonotype was seen many times. V usage is TRBV30 and J usage is TRBJ2-1, with 7 bases lining up with TRBD2. The germline V gene encodes CDR1 GTSNPN and CDR2 SVGIG (reference sequence). The V and J ends lost 4 bases and 0 bases, in that order; junction bases with no gene match: 6. CDR3 length: 15 residues. CDR3 loop: CAWTPAGTSYNEQFF. The CDR3 DNA reads TGTGCCTGGACTCCAGCGGGGACCTCCTACAATGAGCAGTTCTTC.

This chain links TRBV20-1 with TRBJ2-7; 11 nucleotides match TRBD2. The J segment lost 3 bases and the V segment lost 6 bases, leaving 4 bases of the junction unmatched. From germline, CDR1 is DFQATT and CDR2 SNEGSKA (reference sequence). The CDR3 contains 13 residues. The CDR3 spells CSAGLAESYEQYF. CDR3 nucleotide sequence: TGCAGTGCGGGACTAGCGGAGAGCTACGAGCAGTACTTC.

This clonotype was found many times. The chain carries TRBV6-1 and TRBJ1-1; weak D call: TRBD1 (5 bases). Deletions cut 10 bases from V and 0 bases from J, with 12 bases between. Germline V gene data show CDR1 as MNHNS and CDR2 as SASEGT. This CDR3 contains 13 residues. CDR3 bases: TGTGCCACCCATCCCAGGGTGAACACTGAAGCTTTCTTT. Translation: CATHPRVNTEAFF.

In its sample, this clonotype was seen many times. The gene calls are TRBV20-1 and TRBJ2-1; possible D gene TRBD1, 6 bases. The CDR3 sequence is 14 residues long. V dropped 3 bases and J dropped 10 bases, with 19 bases sitting between them. The germline CDR1 and CDR2 sequences are DFQATT and SNEGSKA (reference sequence). The CDR3 region has the DNA TGCAGTGCTAGGGTGTCAGGGGAATTAGCGGAGCAGTTCTTC. This encodes CSARVSGELAEQFF.

This clonotype was detected many times. The DNA of the CDR3 is TGCGCCAGCACCCCAAGGGGGGACATACAAGAGACCCAGTACTTC. It specifies CASTPRGDIQETQYF. The chain employs TRBV4-3 and TRBJ2-5; perhaps D is TRBD1 or TRBD2 (6 bases each). This CDR3 comprises 15 residues. Trimming took off 7 bases at V and 2 bases at J, with 17 bases between the two ends. CDR1 is LGHNA and CDR2 is YSLEER in the germline V gene.

The V gene is TRBV5-1, the J gene TRBJ2-7; 14 bases fit TRBD2. The CDR3 has 16 residues. The J segment lost 5 bases and the V segment lost 4 bases, leaving 8 bases of the junction unmatched. Germline lookup yields CDR1 SGHRS and CDR2 YFSETQ. As DNA, the CDR3 is TGCGCCAGCAGCAAGGGACTAGCGGGAGCATCCCACGAGCAGTACTTC. This encodes CASSKGLAGASHEQYF.

The rearrangement links TRBV5-1 to TRBJ2-1, with D unresolved. The CDR3 extends over 13 amino acids. V was shortened by 2 bases and J by 5 bases, with 8 bases between the two germline ends. Looked up from germline, CDR1 is SGHRS and CDR2 is YFSETQ. The chain's CDR3 is CASSFTANNEQFF. The CDR3 nucleotides are TGCGCCAGCAGCTTCACAGCGAACAATGAGCAGTTCTTC.

Comments on this clonotype: Compared with germline, one end of the junction differs, possibly owing to a read error. The rearrangement joins TRBV24-1 to TRBJ2-3; D perhaps matches TRBD1 (6 bases). The CDR3 loop spans 18 amino acids. Germline values: CDR1 KGHDR, CDR2 SFDVKD. The CDR3 region has the DNA TGTGTCACCAGTGATTGGACAGATCCTAGCTCTTTCACAGATACGCAGTATTTT. It translates to CVTSDWTDPSSFTDTQYF.

The sample holds a few counts of this clonotype. The CDR3 loop is CASSFNPSSGNTIYF. The CDR3 nucleotides read TGTGCCAGCAGCTTTAACCCGAGCTCTGGAAACACCATATATTTT. The chain carries TRBV13 and TRBJ1-3, with D unclear. Germline CDR1 and CDR2: PRHDT and FYEKMQ (reference sequence). The V gene lost 3 bases and the J gene lost 0 bases, with 9 bases spanning the gap. This CDR3 has 15 amino acids.

This clonotype showed up many times. The genes are TRBV28 and TRBJ1-3; TRBD1 matches 7 bases. Trimming took 7 bases from V and 0 from J; bases not matched to a gene: 9. There are 16 residues in the CDR3. Germline V CDR1 and CDR2: MDHEN, SYDVKM. Here the CDR3 DNA reads TGTGCCAGCAAAGGGGTGACAGGGAGCTCTGGAAACACCATATATTTT. Translated, it gives CASKGVTGSSGNTIYF. Based on the CDR3 plus reference TRBV28 and TRBJ1-3, the full variable domain is DVKVTQSSRYLVKRTGEKVFLECVQDMDHENMFWYRQDPGLGLRLIYFSYDVKMKEKGDIPEGYSVSREKKERFSLILESASTNQTSMYLCASKGVTGSSGNTIYFGEGSWLTVV.

The rearrangement joins TRBV7-3 to TRBJ2-2; 7 positions agree with TRBD2. Germline CDR1 is SGHTA and CDR2 is FQGTGA. Germline trimming cut 2 bases from V and 6 bases from J; bases unmatched to any gene: 9. The CDR3 is 16 residues long. CDR3 nucleotide sequence: TGTGCCAGCAGCTTAGGTCCAGCGGGAAGGTCCGGGGAGCTGTTTTTT. Translation: CASSLGPAGRSGELFF.

This clonotype was detected many times. The chain recombines TRBV7-2 with TRBJ1-1, with no clear D. Trimming stripped 6 bases from V and 3 bases from J, with 14 bases between. CDR1 and CDR2 from the germline V gene are SGHTA and FQGNSA. The CDR3 loop spans 14 amino acids. In DNA form, the CDR3 reads TGTGCCAGCAGGCTCTTTACTGGGGACACTGAAGCTTTCTTT. Translation gives CASRLFTGDTEAFF.

This clonotype was recorded at least ten times. The chain uses TRBV5-1 and TRBJ2-7; TRBD2 matches 7 bases. Trimming took 2 bases from V and 4 from J; bases not matched to a gene: 6. The CDR3 covers 14 residues. The germline gives CDR1 SGHRS, CDR2 YFSETQ. CDR3 in DNA: TGCGCCAGCAGCTTTTCTAGCGGTAATTACGAGCAGTACTTC. Its protein product is CASSFSSGNYEQYF.

This clonotype was detected ten times or more. The V call is TRBV3-1, the J call TRBJ2-7; TRBD2 matches 11 bases. Looked up from germline, CDR1 is LGHDT and CDR2 is YNNKEL (reference sequence). This CDR3 is 16 amino acids long. V lost 4 bases and J lost 0; bases outside the gene matches: 5. The CDR3 is CASSLTSGGFSYEQYF. In DNA form, the CDR3 reads TGTGCCAGCAGCCTAACTAGCGGGGGTTTCTCCTACGAGCAGTACTTC.

The chain carries TRBV27 and TRBJ2-3; D remains ambiguous. The V and J ends lost 3 bases and 6 bases respectively, with 10 bases between them. The V gene's germline CDR1 is MNHEY and CDR2 SMNVEV (reference sequence). This CDR3 is 13 amino acids long. DNA for the CDR3: TGTGCCAGCAGTTTTGGTAGCTGGGATACGCAGTATTTT. Amino acids: CASSFGSWDTQYF.

This chain joins TRBV14 and TRBJ2-1; D gene uncertain. The length of the CDR3 is 14 residues. Trimming removed 1 base from V and 7 bases from J, with 11 bases in between. The germline V gene has CDR1 SGHDN and CDR2 FVKESK. The CDR3 DNA sequence: TGTGCCAGCAGCCAAGGACTTAATTTTAATGAGCAGTTCTTC. This codes for CASSQGLNFNEQFF.

This clonotype was detected ten times or more. The rearrangement uses TRBV7-2 and TRBJ2-3; D remains unclear. V was shortened by 5 bases and J by 5 bases, with 5 bases between the two germline ends. The CDR3 runs 11 residues. In germline, CDR1 is SGHTA, CDR2 FQGNSA. The CDR3 DNA reads TGTGCCAGCAGCCACGGAGATACGCAGTATTTT. Its protein is CASSHGDTQYF.

The CDR3 loop reads CAWSPWDGNQPQHF. The DNA for the CDR3 is TGTGCCTGGAGTCCCTGGGACGGAAATCAGCCCCAGCATTTT. The V call is TRBV30, the J call TRBJ1-5; D is perhaps TRBD1 (5 bases). The V and J ends lost 2 bases and 4 bases respectively, with 12 bases between them. Germline CDR1 and CDR2: GTSNPN and SVGIG (reference sequence). The CDR3 has 14 residues.

The chain combines TRBV7-9 with TRBJ2-3; D possibly corresponds to TRBD2 (6 bases). CDR3 size: 15 residues. Germline-derived CDR1 and CDR2 are SEHNR and FQNEAQ (reference sequence). The V gene lost 3 bases and the J gene lost 3 bases, with 13 bases spanning the gap. The CDR3: CASSLAVADTDTQYF. The CDR3, as DNA: TGTGCCAGCAGCTTGGCGGTAGCGGATACAGATACGCAGTATTTT.